The 4 T cell receptor beta chains given below trace back to one sample, sequenced in a study of T cells in Graves' hyperthyroidism and ophthalmopathy. There were TCR beta CDR3 regions amplified from RNA transcripts. Initially, a first-round RT-PCR of the TCR CDR3 employed the HTBI primer set. One entry per CDR3 protein, called by TCRdb with MiXCR from the multiplex PCR reads. The sample has some 500,000 distinct CDR3 sequences, roughly a quarter seen once; the top ten hold over 9%. The sequenced sample was blood. These TCRs come from a woman aged 25 to 39 with Graves' ophthalmopathy.

This clonotype showed up many times. The chain couples TRBV2 to TRBJ1-5; 7 bases fit TRBD1. This CDR3 contains 14 residues. Germline CDR1 and CDR2: SNHLY and FYNNEI. V dropped 3 bases and J dropped 5; count of bases not matched to a gene: 4. CDR3 loop: CASSEIQGDQPQHF. For the CDR3, the DNA is TGTGCCAGCAGTGAGATTCAGGGGGATCAGCCCCAGCATTTT.

This chain joins TRBV10-3 and TRBJ1-6, with D possibly TRBD1 on 5 matching bases. The CDR3 covers 14 residues. Germline V gene sequence: CDR1 ENHRY, CDR2 SYGVKD. V lost 10 bases to trimming and J lost 10 bases, with 20 bases between them. The CDR3: CATSPPGNSSPLHF. The CDR3, as DNA: TGTGCCACCTCTCCCCCAGGGAACTCGTCACCCCTCCACTTT.

The J gene is TRBJ2-7, the V gene TRBV12-3 or TRBV12-4; tentatively, D is TRBD1 or TRBD2 (5 bases each). The CDR3 contains 17 residues. Deletions cut 4 bases from V and 2 bases from J, with 21 bases between. The CDR3 DNA reads TGTGCCAGCAGTTCAGTAATCAGGTGGGGGACGACCTACGAGCAGTACTTC. It encodes CASSSVIRWGTTYEQYF.

Ten or more counts support this clonotype. V usage is TRBV6-1 and J usage is TRBJ2-7; D not certain. Trimming removed 7 bases at V and 3 bases at J, with 13 bases between. This CDR3 has 13 amino acids. Germline V lookup: CDR1 MNHNS, CDR2 SASEGT. In DNA form, the CDR3 reads TGTGCCAGCACTGCGACCGCTTACTACGAGCAGTACTTC. Amino acid sequence: CASTATAYYEQYF.